This T cell receptor beta chain originates from a study of blood T cells in healthy people across ages. It was with a sample-barcoded 5' primer and a J-beta primer mix that a second PCR of roughly 7 to 12 cycles was run. MiXCR, applied by TCRdb to the 5' RACE reads, yields one record per CDR3 protein. The sample carries fewer than 700,000 distinct CDR3 sequences, roughly 43% recorded once. This CDR3 comprises 17 residues. The V gene's germline CDR1 is WSHSY and CDR2 SAAADI. J is TRBJ2-4 and V is TRBV10-2, with TRBD2 identical over 11 bases. The J call could be wrong; TRBJ2-7 is a better fit for the DNA end. Material for sequencing was blood. The sequence was obtained from a man of 80 years or more in good health. CDR3 DNA sequence: TGCGCCAGCAGTGAGCCGACTAGCGGGATATCTCTTGACGAGCAGTACTTC. This gives the protein CASSEPTSGISLDEQYF.